Following are 30 T cell receptor beta chains from one sample sequenced in a study of blood T cell repertoires in COVID-19. Measured with immunoSEQ multiplex PCR; TCRdb has only the in-frame clones, and not every one. The sample yields approximately 350,000 clones, about 83% seen once. Sequencing input: peripheral blood. Every receptor here comes from a man aged 30-40 years with active or convalescent COVID-19.

The rearrangement links TRBV12-3 or TRBV12-4 to TRBJ2-1; the D is unclear. V shed 5 bases and J shed 6 bases, with 8 bases lying between them. The CDR3 contains 12 residues. CDR3 residues: CASSPTGNEQFF. In nucleotides, the CDR3 is TGTGCCAGCAGTCCCACGGGCAATGAGCAGTTCTTC.

The chain couples TRBV11-2 to TRBJ2-1, with 9 bases that match TRBD1. CDR3 length equals 15 residues. Germline lookup yields CDR1 SGHAT and CDR2 FQNNGV. After removal of 5 bases from V and 3 bases from J, the junction contained 5 bases not matched to a gene. CDR3 sequence reads: CASSPTGGVYNEQFF. The DNA of the CDR3 is TGTGCCAGCAGCCCGACAGGGGGTGTCTACAATGAGCAGTTCTTC.

This chain links TRBV30 with TRBJ1-5; 7 nucleotides line up with TRBD1. The junction had 7 bases not matched to a gene; V was cut back by 3 bases and J by 8 bases. Germline V gene sequence: CDR1 GTSNPN, CDR2 SVGIG (reference sequence). This CDR3 is built from 13 residues. For the CDR3, the DNA is TGTGCCTGGAGGCACAGGGGTGGTGAGCCCCAGCATTTT. Encoded protein: CAWRHRGGEPQHF.

The chain uses TRBV29-1 and TRBJ1-2; 7 bases agree with TRBD1. Trimming cost V 7 bases and J 5 bases; bases outside gene matches: 7. This CDR3 spans 12 amino acids. Germline CDR1 and CDR2: SQVTM and ANQGSEA. CDR3 nucleotide sequence: TGCAGCGCTGCGACAGGGTCATATGGCTACACCTTC. It is translated as CSAATGSYGYTF.

The V and J genes are TRBV5-5 and TRBJ1-6, with D possibly matching TRBD1 (5 bases). The germline gives CDR1 SGHKS, CDR2 YYEKEE (reference sequence). V was trimmed by 4 bases and J by 0 bases, leaving 11 bases between them. The CDR3 totals 16 residues. CDR3 nucleotide sequence: TGTGCCAGCAGCGGCACAGGAAGCTCCTATAATTCACCCCTCCACTTT. Its translation is CASSGTGSSYNSPLHF.

The V and J genes are TRBV3-1 (or the pseudogene TRBV3-2) and TRBJ1-4, with D possibly matching TRBD1 (6 bases). CDR3 length: 17 residues. V lost 4 bases to trimming and J lost 4 bases, with 19 bases between them. Looked up from germline, CDR1 is LGHDT and CDR2 is YNNKEL (reference sequence). The CDR3 DNA reads as TGTGCCAGCAGCCCCCGGATGGGCGGACAGCTTAATGAAAAACTGTTTTTT. This sequence encodes CASSPRMGGQLNEKLFF.

This chain links TRBV3-1 (or the pseudogene TRBV3-2) with TRBJ1-1; D is possibly TRBD1 (6 bases). V gave up 5 bases and J gave up 4 bases, with 14 bases separating them. The CDR3 runs 14 residues. Germline V CDR1 and CDR2: LGHDT, YNNKEL (reference sequence). The CDR3: CASSLDRISTEAFF. In DNA form, the CDR3 reads TGTGCCAGCAGCTTAGACAGGATCTCCACTGAAGCTTTCTTT.

The rearrangement links TRBV5-1 to TRBJ2-7; possible D gene TRBD1, 6 bases. The germline CDR1 and CDR2 sequences are SGHRS and YFSETQ. V was pared by 0 bases and J by 5 bases, with 12 bases between. CDR3 length equals 14 residues. This chain's CDR3 is CASSLAPQGNEQYF. CDR3 bases: TGCGCCAGCAGCTTGGCCCCACAGGGCAACGAGCAGTACTTC.

This rearrangement joins TRBV3-1 (or the pseudogene TRBV3-2) to TRBJ2-1; the match to TRBD2 covers 8 bases. V gave up 4 bases and J gave up 10 bases; unmatched junction bases: 9. Germline loops: CDR1 LGHDT, CDR2 YNNKEL (reference sequence). The CDR3 contains 14 residues. The chain's CDR3 is CASSPSAGAGEQFF. The CDR3 bases are TGTGCCAGCAGCCCCTCAGCGGGAGCGGGAGAGCAGTTCTTC.

This chain connects TRBV30 to TRBJ2-1; 8 bases are a match to TRBD1. J lost 16 bases, V lost 0 bases, and 8 bases had no gene match. Germline V CDR1 and CDR2: GTSNPN, SVGIG (reference sequence). The CDR3 totals 12 residues. CDR3 coding DNA: TGTGCCTGGAGTGTAGGGGACAGGTTGCGATTCTTC. This encodes CAWSVGDRLRFF.

The chain carries TRBV9 and TRBJ1-3; 7 bases match TRBD1. The CDR3 spans 17 residues. The V segment lost 3 bases and the J segment 0 bases; nucleotides outside the gene matches: 9. Germline CDR1 and CDR2: SGDLS and YYNGEE. DNA for the CDR3: TGTGCCAGCAGCGCTACAGGGGTCCCGAGCTCTGGAAACACCATATATTTT. It is translated as CASSATGVPSSGNTIYF.

The chain is built from TRBV18 and TRBJ2-3; TRBD2 is a possible D gene (6 bases). The CDR3 sequence is 13 residues long. Germline V gives CDR1 KGHSH, CDR2 LQKENI. Trimming pared 7 bases from V and 4 bases from J, leaving 12 bases between. This CDR3 reads CASLGGLPDTQYF. CDR3 in DNA: TGTGCCAGCTTAGGAGGGTTGCCAGATACGCAGTATTTT. Together with reference TRBV18 and TRBJ2-3, the CDR3 gives the full variable domain: NAGVMQNPRHLVRRRGQEARLRCSPMKGHSHVYWYRQLPEEGLKFMVYLQKENIIDESGMPKERFSAEFPKEGPSILRIQQVVRGDSAAYFCASLGGLPDTQYFGPGTRLTVL.

V usage is TRBV11-3 and J usage is TRBJ1-3, with D unclear. Germline CDR1 is SGHNT and CDR2 is YENEEA. There are 15 residues in the CDR3. Trimming pared 0 bases from V and 4 bases from J, leaving 10 bases between. The CDR3 protein is CASSLEGPGGNTIYF. DNA of the CDR3: TGTGCCAGCAGCTTAGAGGGCCCCGGCGGAAACACCATATATTTT.

This clone was seen only once. The V gene is TRBV2, the J gene TRBJ2-3, with TRBD2 identical over 7 bases. Looked up from germline, CDR1 is SNHLY and CDR2 is FYNNEI. The CDR3 is made up of 14 amino acids. V was pared by 2 bases and J by 1 base, with 0 bases of the junction left unmatched. CDR3 region: CASSETSGTDTQYF. CDR3 nucleotides: TGTGCCAGCAGTGAAACTAGCGGCACAGATACGCAGTATTTT. Combining the CDR3 with reference TRBV2 and TRBJ2-3 gives the whole variable domain EPEVTQTPSHQVTQMGQEVILRCVPISNHLYFYWYRQILGQKVEFLVSFYNNEISEKSEIFDDQFSVERPDGSNFTLKIRSTKLEDSAMYFCASSETSGTDTQYFGPGTRLTVL.

About this clone: The same CDR3 also results from other DNA sequences found in this sample. The chain is built from TRBV5-1 and TRBJ1-2; 9 bases agree with TRBD1. The V gene's germline CDR1 is SGHRS and CDR2 YFSETQ. With V trimmed by 3 bases and J by 8 bases, 8 bases remained unmatched. This CDR3 has 14 amino acids. CDR3 nucleotide sequence: TGCGCCAGCAGCTCCACCGGGACAGGGTACGGCTACACCTTC. It encodes CASSSTGTGYGYTF.

The chain links TRBV6-4 to TRBJ2-1, with 11 nucleotides matching TRBD1. CDR1 and CDR2 (germline): MRHNA, SNTAGT. With 5 bases clipped from V and 1 base from J, the junction kept 4 bases outside the gene matches. The CDR3 sequence is 16 residues long. The chain's CDR3 is CASSNGQGASYNEQFF. The CDR3 bases are TGTGCCAGCAGTAATGGACAGGGGGCTTCCTACAATGAGCAGTTCTTC.

The rearrangement joins TRBV4-1 to TRBJ2-2; 12 bases are a match to TRBD2. Trimming took 4 bases from V and 6 from J; bases not matched to a gene: 24. The CDR3 extends over 22 amino acids. CDR1 MGHRA and CDR2 YSYEKL come from the germline V gene. The CDR3 reads CASSRGLAGILSLNRKAGELFF. CDR3 sequence (DNA): TGCGCCAGCAGCCGAGGACTAGCGGGGATCCTGTCCCTGAACAGGAAGGCCGGGGAGCTGTTTTTT.

The chain has TRBV9 and TRBJ1-2, with 7 bases that match TRBD1. The V and J ends lost 2 bases and 5 bases, in that order; junction bases with no gene match: 3. The CDR3 length is 13 residues. CDR1 SGDLS and CDR2 YYNGEE come from the germline V gene. CDR3 loop: CASSVRGSYGYTF. In DNA form, the CDR3 reads TGTGCCAGCAGCGTCAGGGGGAGTTATGGCTACACCTTC. Combining the CDR3 with reference TRBV9 and TRBJ1-2 gives the whole variable domain DSGVTQTPKHLITATGQRVTLRCSPRSGDLSVYWYQQSLDQGLQFLIQYYNGEERAKGNILERFSAQQFPDLHSELNLSSLELGDSALYFCASSVRGSYGYTFGSGTRLTVV.

CDR3 residues: CASSRTSGGAADTQYF. As DNA, the CDR3 is TGTGCCAGCAGCCGGACTAGCGGGGGGGCGGCAGATACGCAGTATTTT. This chain connects TRBV7-9 to TRBJ2-3; 15 bases line up with TRBD2. Germline V gene sequence: CDR1 SEHNR, CDR2 FQNEAQ (reference sequence). The CDR3 consists of 16 residues. Losses at the gene ends were 5 bases for V and 4 bases for J; bases not matched to a gene: 4. Looking up the rest from reference TRBV7-9 and TRBJ2-3 gives the full variable domain: DTGVSQNPRHKITKRGQNVTFRCDPISEHNRLYWYRQTLGQGPEFLTYFQNEAQLEKSRLLSDRFSAERPKGSFSTLEIQRTEQGDSAMYLCASSRTSGGAADTQYFGPGTRLTVL.

This chain joins TRBV9 and TRBJ2-1, with 12 nucleotides matching TRBD2. The V and J ends lost 0 bases and 9 bases, in that order; junction bases with no gene match: 1. Germline CDR1 reads SGDLS; CDR2 reads YYNGEE. The CDR3 extends over 14 amino acids. Written as DNA, the CDR3 is TGTGCCAGCAGCGTAGTACTAGCGGGGGGTGAGCAGTTCTTC. Protein product: CASSVVLAGGEQFF.

The rearrangement uses TRBV19 and TRBJ1-2, with 7 bases that match TRBD1. Germline CDR1 LNHDA, CDR2 SQIVND (reference sequence). The CDR3 contains 17 residues. V lost 6 bases, J lost 7 bases, and 20 bases stayed unmatched. The CDR3 DNA reads TGTGCCAGTAGCATTTCTACCCCAGGGGGAAGGCGACGTGGCTACACCTTC. Protein product: CASSISTPGGRRRGYTF.

This clone was counted a few times. The chain employs TRBV7-9 and TRBJ2-1, with 14 positions matching TRBD2. There are 15 residues in the CDR3. Germline lookup yields CDR1 SEHNR and CDR2 FQNEAQ (reference sequence). V gave up 0 bases and J gave up 10 bases; unmatched junction bases: 2. CDR3 sequence reads: CASSLAGLAGDEQFF. CDR3 nucleotide sequence: TGTGCCAGCAGCTTAGCGGGACTAGCGGGAGACGAGCAGTTCTTC.

The chain is built from TRBV19 and TRBJ1-6, with 7 positions matching TRBD1. Germline CDR1 reads LNHDA; CDR2 reads SQIVND (reference sequence). This CDR3 region has 13 residues. After removal of 5 bases from V and 10 bases from J, the junction contained 5 bases not matched to a gene. CDR3 DNA sequence: TGTGCCAGTAGTTTCACAGGGGACTCACCCCTCCACTTT. It translates to CASSFTGDSPLHF.

This chain joins TRBV5-6 and TRBJ2-3; possibly TRBD2 for D (5 bases). V gave up 0 bases and J gave up 5 bases, with 7 bases separating them. From germline, CDR1 is SGHDT and CDR2 YYEEEE. The CDR3 contains 13 residues. CDR3 sequence (DNA): TGTGCCAGCAGCTTGGCCCGGGGAGATACGCAGTATTTT. Protein product: CASSLARGDTQYF.

The rearrangement uses TRBV2 and TRBJ1-3; the match to TRBD1 covers 10 bases. Germline-derived CDR1 and CDR2 are SNHLY and FYNNEI. This CDR3 contains 15 residues. V gave up 6 bases and J gave up 3 bases; unmatched junction bases: 5. CDR3 sequence (DNA): TGTGCCAGCAGGGGACAGGGGCATGATGGAAACACCATATATTTT. This gives the protein CASRGQGHDGNTIYF.

The chain recombines TRBV30 with TRBJ1-2, with D unclear. Trimming took 7 bases from V and 8 from J, leaving 8 bases between them. Germline V CDR1 and CDR2: GTSNPN, SVGIG (reference sequence). The length of the CDR3 is 9 residues. The CDR3, as DNA: TGTGCCTCCCGGGAAGGCTACACCTTC. Its protein is CASREGYTF.

The chain joins TRBV6-2 or TRBV6-3 to TRBJ1-3; 9 positions match TRBD1. The CDR3 is 15 amino acids. V was clipped by 5 bases and J by 4 bases; unmatched bases: 6. CDR1 and CDR2 (germline): MNHEY, SVGEGT. The CDR3 is CASSRDRASGNTIYF. CDR3 nucleotides: TGTGCCAGCAGTCGGGACAGGGCTTCCGGAAACACCATATATTTT.

This chain links TRBV27 with TRBJ2-7; the match to TRBD1 covers 7 bases. Germline V gives CDR1 MNHEY, CDR2 SMNVEV (reference sequence). J gave up 1 base and V 5 bases, and 8 bases lay outside the gene matches. The CDR3 contains 15 residues. The DNA for the CDR3 is TGTGCCAGCAGTCCCCTACCGGGACAGTCCTACGAGCAGTACTTC. This gives the protein CASSPLPGQSYEQYF.

V is TRBV5-1 and J is TRBJ2-6; tentatively, D is TRBD2 (6 bases). V was cut by 5 bases and J by 0 bases, with 12 bases left in between. The CDR3 spans 16 residues. The germline gives CDR1 SGHRS, CDR2 YFSETQ. The CDR3 DNA reads as TGCGCCAGCAGTCCGGAGGGCTCCTCTGGGGCCAACGTCCTGACTTTC. Its protein product is CASSPEGSSGANVLTF.

This clone was counted only a few times. The chain couples TRBV7-4 to TRBJ2-7, with 7 bases that match TRBD2. Germline CDR1 SGHVT, CDR2 SQSDAQ. The CDR3 sequence is 14 residues long. The ends lost 4 bases at V and 5 bases at J; junction bases unmatched: 8. CDR3 sequence: CASSSREGRDEQYF. The CDR3 nucleotides are TGTGCCAGCAGCTCCCGTGAAGGGAGGGACGAGCAGTACTTC.